The source of this T cell receptor (beta chain) is a study of spatial heterogeneity in lung cancer. Points from the study as a whole: Ubiquitous expanded tumor TCRs were observed in blood more at resection than follow-up.

Trimming cost V 0 bases and J 3 bases, with 12 bases left between them. CDR3 size: 15 residues. The V gene's germline CDR1 is DFQATT and CDR2 SNEGSKA (reference sequence). This clonotype was observed many times. What it binds is unknown. As for time point: sample taken at primary tumor resection. From tumor, nontumor lung or frozen PBMC, whole RNA was taken unsorted for sequencing. A single record per CDR3 protein comes from TCRdb applying MiXCR to the 5' RACE reads. The sample lists roughly 50,000 distinct CDR3 sequences, about 7.6% occurring once. This material consisted of PBMCs, taken at surgery. This chain connects TRBV20-1 to TRBJ2-1; D is unresolved. This TCR derives from a female donor with early-stage non-small cell lung cancer. The CDR3 protein is CSARDSRSHYNEQFF. CDR3 in DNA: TGCAGTGCTAGAGATTCTAGGTCCCACTACAATGAGCAGTTCTTC.